Listed here is a single T cell receptor (beta chain). The antigen remains unidentified. CDR1 and CDR2 (germline): SQVTM, ANQGSEA. The CDR3 spans 13 residues. The ends were cut back, 4 bases at V and 7 bases at J, with 14 bases in the middle. TCRdb keeps only in-frame clones here, not all; method: immunoSEQ multiplex PCR. Altogether about a million clones are present, around 75% being singletons, with the ten largest covering about 1.5%. The data are from a study of shared clonotypes between healthy human individuals. Study-level points and caveats: Non-shared clonotypes displayed generation probabilities falling below those of clonotypes present in all four donors. The low donor count limited represented genetic and exposure-history diversity.

The specimen sequenced was memory CD4+ T cells sorted from blood. Subset here: CD45RA-negative fraction. The receptor's source is a young man in good health. This chain connects TRBV29-1 to TRBJ1-5, with a possible D match to TRBD1 (5 bases). The CDR3 DNA follows: TGCAGCGTTGTAGCGGGGGGAGGGCAGCCCCAGCATTTT. Its translation is CSVVAGGGQPQHF. The full variable domain, in which reference TRBV29-1 and TRBJ1-5 provide the parts outside the CDR3, is SAVISQKPSRDICQRGTSLTIQCQVDSQVTMMFWYRQQPGQSLTLIATANQGSEATYESGFVIDKFPISRPNLTFSTLTVSNMSPEDSSIYLCSVVAGGGQPQHFGDGTRLSIL.